The TCR beta chain described here comes from a study of regulatory T cells in long-lasting Graves disease. J lost 7 bases, V lost 5 bases, and 12 bases had no gene match. Germline V gives CDR1 MNHNS, CDR2 SASEGT. The CDR3 extends over 15 amino acids. Sequencing libraries for TCR beta were prepared with iRepertoire HTBI primers and Arm-PCR of CDR3 regions. TCRdb reprocessed the multiplex PCR reads with MiXCR, giving one entry per CDR3 protein. This table has around 340,000 distinct CDR3 sequences, about 20% appearing once. Many counts were recorded for this clonotype. Time point denoted: persistent/refractory GD, antithyroid drugs over 5 years with positive TRAb. Scientists built the TCR library using RNA that was extracted from PBMCs. Nine milliliters of peripheral blood were drawn into EDTA tubes.

Material: peripheral blood mononuclear cells (PBMCs), obtained when the disease was refractory, from a patient treated with antithyroid drugs. The chain couples TRBV6-1 to TRBJ1-2; 8 bases map to TRBD1. The TCR was taken from a female donor with Graves disease. The CDR3: CASSLESGGLGGYTF. CDR3 coding DNA: TGTGCCAGCAGTCTAGAGTCAGGGGGCTTGGGTGGCTACACCTTC.